This T cell receptor (beta chain) was sequenced in a study of metastatic and nonmetastatic thyroid tumors. The sample holds many counts of this clone. A read error is possible here, since a much larger clone lies one base away. Additional DNA sequences in this sample encode the identical CDR3. This CDR3 has 13 amino acids. TCRdb re-called clones via MiXCR from the PCR reads. The table records tens of thousands of clones, 18% of them present only once. Prior to thyroid surgery, none of the patients had received any treatment. The chain joins TRBV12-3 or TRBV12-4 to TRBJ1-1, with no clear D. Specimen: adjacent normal tissue. The source is a male donor with papillary thyroid cancer or a benign thyroid nodule (not recorded which). Some clones in this sample may be carry-over from other donors' samples. In DNA, the CDR3 is TGTGCCAGCAGTTTAGTGGTTAACACCGAAGCTTTCTTT. Translation: CASSLVVNTEAFF.